Shown below are 27 T cell receptor beta chains from a single sample sequenced in a study of blood T cell repertoires in COVID-19. Assay used: immunoSEQ multiplex PCR; TCRdb lists only in-frame clones, some missing. The sample includes more than 250,000 clones, approximately 82% of them seen just once. The sample consisted of PBMCs or T cells enriched from blood (not recorded which). The receptors here all came from a man between 40 and 49 years old who had been exposed to COVID-19.

V gene TRBV2 combines with J gene TRBJ2-3; 9 bases agree with TRBD2. J was trimmed by 1 base and V by 4 bases; bases with no gene match: 3. Per germline, CDR1 SNHLY and CDR2 FYNNEI. The CDR3 totals 15 residues. In nucleotides, the CDR3 is TGTGCCAGCAGTGGCGGGAGGGCCCGCACAGATACGCAGTATTTT. This encodes CASSGGRARTDTQYF.

This chain links TRBV6-6 with TRBJ2-7; D possibly corresponds to TRBD1 (6 bases). V was shortened by 0 bases and J by 2 bases, with 8 bases between the two germline ends. Germline CDR1 and CDR2: MNHNY and SVGAGI (reference sequence). CDR3 length: 14 residues. The CDR3 bases are TGTGCCAGCAGTTACTCACAGGGAGCCTACGAGCAGTACTTC. This encodes CASSYSQGAYEQYF.

The J gene is TRBJ1-4, the V gene TRBV29-1; 8 bases agree with TRBD1. V trimming: 7 bases; J trimming: 5 bases; junction bases outside the gene matches: 6. Germline CDR1 reads SQVTM; CDR2 reads ANQGSEA. The CDR3 sequence is 13 residues long. CDR3 sequence reads: CSAKNRGNEKLFF. The CDR3 region has the DNA TGCAGCGCAAAGAACAGGGGGAATGAAAAACTGTTTTTT.

Many counts were recorded for this clone. V and J are TRBV19 and TRBJ1-1; D gene uncertain. In germline, CDR1 is LNHDA, CDR2 SQIVND (reference sequence). V lost 2 bases to trimming and J lost 0 bases, with 4 bases between them. The CDR3 runs 13 residues. The CDR3 DNA reads as TGTGCCAGTAGTATACAGATGAACACTGAAGCTTTCTTT. Its protein product is CASSIQMNTEAFF. Full variable domain (outside the CDR3, taken from reference TRBV19 and TRBJ1-1): DGGITQSPKYLFRKEGQNVTLSCEQNLNHDAMYWYRQDPGQGLRLIYYSQIVNDFQKGDIAEGYSVSREKKESFPLTVTSAQKNPTAFYLCASSIQMNTEAFFGQGTRLTVV.

The rearrangement joins TRBV5-1 to TRBJ1-1; possible D gene TRBD1, 5 bases. Between the trimmed V and J ends, which lost 1 base and 1 base, there was a span of 5 bases. The CDR3 is 13 amino acids. Looked up from germline, CDR1 is SGHRS and CDR2 is YFSETQ. The CDR3 is CASSLQGNTEAFF. CDR3 bases: TGCGCCAGCAGCTTGCAGGGGAACACTGAAGCTTTCTTT.

The chain employs TRBV27 and TRBJ2-7, with a tentative D call TRBD1 (5 bases). Per germline, CDR1 MNHEY and CDR2 SMNVEV (reference sequence). The V and J ends lost 7 bases and 5 bases respectively, with 15 bases between them. The CDR3 contains 13 residues. In DNA, the CDR3 is TGTGCCAGCACCCCCGCAGGGTCCGACGAGCAGTACTTC. Its protein is CASTPAGSDEQYF.

This clone was seen many times. The chain is built from TRBV30 and TRBJ1-2, with TRBD1 as a possible D gene (6 bases). The CDR3 extends over 13 amino acids. V dropped 1 base and J dropped 2 bases, with 8 bases sitting between them. Germline values: CDR1 GTSNPN, CDR2 SVGIG (reference sequence). In DNA, the CDR3 is TGTGCCTGGAGTGAAACAGGGAACTATGGCTACACCTTC. Protein sequence: CAWSETGNYGYTF. The variable domain in full, completed from reference TRBV30 and TRBJ1-2, reads SQTIHQWPATLVQPVGSPLSLECTVEGTSNPNLYWYRQAAGRGLQLLFYSVGIGQISSEVPQNLSASRPQDRQFILSSKKLLLSDSGFYLCAWSETGNYGYTFGSGTRLTVV.

This chain uses TRBV24-1 with TRBJ2-1; D is undetermined. With 9 bases removed from V and 1 base from J, the gap between germline ends came to 12 bases. The CDR3 loop spans 14 amino acids. The germline gives CDR1 KGHDR, CDR2 SFDVKD. The CDR3 here is CATQESPSYNEQFF. For the CDR3, the DNA is TGTGCCACCCAAGAGTCCCCTTCCTACAATGAGCAGTTCTTC.

The V gene is TRBV10-3, the J gene TRBJ1-5; 10 bases fit TRBD1. Per the germline V gene, CDR1 is ENHRY and CDR2 is SYGVKD. The V and J ends lost 9 bases and 0 bases, in that order; junction bases with no gene match: 2. The CDR3 has 14 residues. The DNA for the CDR3 is TGTGCCATAGGACAGGGGGATAGCAATCAGCCCCAGCATTTT. Amino acid sequence: CAIGQGDSNQPQHF.

The rearrangement links TRBV19 to TRBJ2-5; 9 bases map to TRBD2. Per germline, CDR1 LNHDA and CDR2 SQIVND (reference sequence). Trimming at V came to 5 bases and at J to 2 bases, leaving 6 bases not matched to a gene. This CDR3 spans 15 amino acids. The CDR3, as DNA: TGTGCCAGTAGTTTCACTAGCGGGTATCAAGAGACCCAGTACTTC. This gives the protein CASSFTSGYQETQYF.

The rearrangement joins TRBV5-1 to TRBJ1-1; no firm D call. Germline CDR1 is SGHRS and CDR2 is YFSETQ. Trimming cost V 2 bases and J 0 bases, with 11 bases left between them. The CDR3 totals 15 residues. DNA for the CDR3: TGCGCCAGCAGCTTTAGCCCGGAAATGAACACTGAAGCTTTCTTT. Its protein is CASSFSPEMNTEAFF.

The chain carries TRBV19 and TRBJ1-4; TRBD1 matches at 7 bases. V shed 5 bases, J shed 3 bases, and the junction held 6 bases outside the gene matches. CDR3 size: 15 residues. Germline assignment: CDR1 LNHDA and CDR2 SQIVND (reference sequence). The CDR3 DNA reads as TGTGCCAGTAGTGATACAGGGGAGGCTAATGAAAAACTGTTTTTT. Its translation is CASSDTGEANEKLFF.

This chain joins TRBV5-4 and TRBJ2-3; D unresolved. Germline CDR1 is SGHNT and CDR2 is YYREEE (reference sequence). V lost 4 bases to trimming and J lost 1 base, with 10 bases between them. The CDR3 runs 14 residues. The CDR3 is CASSTYSRTDTQYF. In DNA, the CDR3 is TGTGCCAGCAGCACCTATTCCCGCACAGATACGCAGTATTTT.

The chain carries TRBV9 and TRBJ2-7; the match to TRBD2 covers 12 bases. The length of the CDR3 is 14 residues. After removal of 4 bases from V and 6 bases from J, the junction contained 5 bases not matched to a gene. Germline loops: CDR1 SGDLS, CDR2 YYNGEE. The CDR3 coding sequence is TGTGCCAGCAGCCGGACTAGCGGGATGGGCGAGCAGTACTTC. Translating it yields CASSRTSGMGEQYF.

The chain links TRBV5-1 to TRBJ2-1, with D maybe TRBD1 (7 bases). The V end was cut by 4 bases, the J end by 7 bases, with 18 bases between. CDR3 size: 15 residues. The germline gives CDR1 SGHRS, CDR2 YFSETQ. The CDR3 DNA sequence: TGCGCCAGCAGCGCCGTGCCACAGGGGACTAATGAGCAGTTCTTC. As protein: CASSAVPQGTNEQFF.

This rearrangement joins TRBV9 to TRBJ1-2; TRBD1 matches 8 bases. Germline trimming cut 2 bases from V and 6 bases from J; bases unmatched to any gene: 3. The CDR3 loop spans 13 amino acids. Germline-derived CDR1 and CDR2 are SGDLS and YYNGEE. The CDR3 coding sequence is TGTGCCAGCAGCGTCCCGACAGGGGATGGCTACACCTTC. Translating it yields CASSVPTGDGYTF.

The chain links TRBV6-5 to TRBJ1-2; 11 positions agree with TRBD1. Per germline, CDR1 MNHEY and CDR2 SVGAGI. V lost 1 base to trimming and J lost 7 bases; unmatched junction nucleotides: 5. This CDR3 region has 15 residues. The CDR3 protein is CASSYLGQGARGYTF. CDR3 nucleotide sequence: TGTGCCAGCAGTTACTTAGGACAGGGGGCGCGTGGCTACACCTTC.

The chain combines TRBV3-1 (or the pseudogene TRBV3-2) with TRBJ1-1; D remains ambiguous. Per germline, CDR1 LGHDT and CDR2 YNNKEL (reference sequence). V was clipped by 0 bases and J by 2 bases, with 10 bases between them. The CDR3 loop spans 15 amino acids. The CDR3 region is CASSQEFLRNTEAFF. In nucleotides, the CDR3 is TGTGCCAGCAGCCAAGAATTTCTGAGAAACACTGAAGCTTTCTTT.

The chain couples TRBV5-1 to TRBJ2-7, with TRBD2 as a possible D gene (6 bases). The germline gives CDR1 SGHRS, CDR2 YFSETQ. The CDR3 loop spans 15 amino acids. V was shortened by 2 bases and J by 1 base, with 13 bases between the two germline ends. CDR3 sequence: CASSLNAGSSYEQYF. In DNA form, the CDR3 reads TGCGCCAGCAGCTTAAACGCGGGATCTTCCTACGAGCAGTACTTC.

The chain is built from TRBV9 and TRBJ2-2, with 7 bases aligning to TRBD2. The germline CDR1 and CDR2 sequences are SGDLS and YYNGEE. The CDR3 sequence is 19 residues long. V shed 0 bases and J 2 bases; nucleotides not matched to a gene: 13. CDR3 amino acids: CASSVAIPWGGGNTGELFF. The CDR3 coding sequence is TGTGCCAGCAGCGTAGCTATTCCTTGGGGCGGGGGAAACACCGGGGAGCTGTTTTTT.

This clone was counted a few times. The CDR3 coding sequence is TGCGCCAGCAGCTCAGGGGGAACCGGGGAGCTGTTTTTT. The encoded protein is CASSSGGTGELFF. The chain has TRBV5-1 and TRBJ2-2; 7 bases line up with TRBD1. The V segment lost 3 bases and the J segment 5 bases; nucleotides outside the gene matches: 1. Germline V gene sequence: CDR1 SGHRS, CDR2 YFSETQ. The CDR3 covers 13 residues.

J is TRBJ2-1 and V is TRBV11-3; 11 bases agree with TRBD2. The CDR3 runs to 14 residues. Germline-derived CDR1 and CDR2 are SGHNT and YENEEA. J lost 10 bases, V lost 8 bases, and 10 bases had no gene match. Here the CDR3 reads CASSGLAGGGEQFF. In DNA form, the CDR3 reads TGTGCCAGCTCAGGGCTAGCGGGAGGCGGGGAGCAGTTCTTC.

The chain is built from TRBV9 and TRBJ1-1; possible D gene TRBD1, 5 bases. V dropped 3 bases and J dropped 4 bases, with 10 bases sitting between them. In germline, CDR1 is SGDLS, CDR2 YYNGEE. The CDR3 covers 13 residues. CDR3 residues: CASSAAQGTEAFF. The CDR3 DNA reads as TGTGCCAGCAGCGCTGCCCAGGGCACTGAAGCTTTCTTT.

V and J are TRBV7-2 and TRBJ1-2, with D hard to call. Trimming shortened V by 2 bases and J by 0 bases, and 10 bases separated the two germline ends. The CDR3 totals 15 residues. From germline, CDR1 is SGHTA and CDR2 FQGNSA. The CDR3 region is CASSLRTGANYGYTF. Here the CDR3 DNA reads TGTGCCAGCAGCTTAAGGACGGGAGCTAACTATGGCTACACCTTC.

The V and J genes are TRBV3-1 (or the pseudogene TRBV3-2) and TRBJ2-1, with 12 nucleotides matching TRBD2. This CDR3 is 18 amino acids long. J lost 1 base, V lost 3 bases, and 7 bases had no gene match. Germline V gives CDR1 LGHDT, CDR2 YNNKEL (reference sequence). The CDR3 region is CASSQGLAGGGSYNEQFF. The CDR3 bases are TGTGCCAGCAGCCAGGGCCTAGCGGGAGGGGGGTCCTACAATGAGCAGTTCTTC.

Regarding this clone: One junction end disagrees with the germline gene, perhaps due to a read error. The rearrangement uses TRBV12-5 and TRBJ2-1, with 11 nucleotides matching TRBD2. This CDR3 contains 11 residues. Germline V gene lookup returns CDR1 LGHNT and CDR2 FRNRAP. CDR3 DNA sequence: TGTGCTAGTGGTTCGACTAGCGGGAAAGTCTTC. Translating it yields CASGSTSGKVF.

The CDR3: CASSQGKNTEAFF. Here the CDR3 DNA reads TGTGCCAGCAGTCAGGGTAAGAACACTGAAGCTTTCTTT. The V gene is TRBV7-8, the J gene TRBJ1-1, with D perhaps matching TRBD1 (5 bases). CDR1 and CDR2 (germline): SGHVS, FQNEAQ. V was cut by 6 bases and J by 1 base, with 9 bases left in between. The CDR3 runs 13 residues.